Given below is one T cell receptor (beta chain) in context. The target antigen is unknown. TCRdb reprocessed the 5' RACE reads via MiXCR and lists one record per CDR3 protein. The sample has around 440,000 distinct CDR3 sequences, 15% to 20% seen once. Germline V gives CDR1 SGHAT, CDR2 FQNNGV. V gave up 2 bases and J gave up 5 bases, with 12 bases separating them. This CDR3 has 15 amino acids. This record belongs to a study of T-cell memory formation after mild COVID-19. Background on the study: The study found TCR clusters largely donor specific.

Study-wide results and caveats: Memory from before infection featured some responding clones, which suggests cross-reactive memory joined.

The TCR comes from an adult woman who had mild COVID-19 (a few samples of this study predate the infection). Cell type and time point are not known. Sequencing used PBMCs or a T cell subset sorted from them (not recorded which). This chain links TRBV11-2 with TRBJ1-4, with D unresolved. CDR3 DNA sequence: TGTGCCAGCAGCTTATATGCTGGGGAGAATGAAAAACTGTTTTTT. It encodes CASSLYAGENEKLFF.